These T cell receptor beta chains were read from a single sample in a study of beta chain features in type 1 diabetes. Assay used: immunoSEQ multiplex PCR; TCRdb lists only in-frame clones, some missing. Of some 22,000 clones detected, 50% to 60% appear once; the ten largest clones hold approximately 0.39%. The sequenced sample was stem cell memory CD4+ T cells from blood. The receptors here all came from a man between 18 and 35 years old with type 1 diabetes. CDR3s include the opening cysteine and the closing phenylalanine or tryptophan. The D gene is left open where the match is weak. Size is omitted from some rows. Given values are once, few, many or a class for expanded clones.

>TRBV7-9|-|TRBJ1-6|-
TGTGCCAGCAGCCGACAGGATTCACCCCTCCACTTT
CASSRQDSPLHF
>TRBV15|few|TRBJ2-3|TRBD2
TGTGCCACCAGCCTAGCGGGAGCAGATACGCAGTATTTT
CATSLAGADTQYF
>TRBV5-1|-|TRBJ2-5|-
TGCGCCAGCAGTCCAGGGACTGAACAAGAGACCCAGTACTTC
CASSPGTEQETQYF
>TRBV29-1|-|TRBJ2-7|TRBD1
TGCAGCGTGGCTCGCCGACTTACCGGGACAGATCCCTACGAGCAGTACTTC
CSVARRLTGTDPYEQYF
>TRBV11-2|-|TRBJ2-5|TRBD1
TGTGCCAGCAGCCCTAGACAGGGGATGGAGACCCAGTACTTC
CASSPRQGMETQYF
>TRBV25-1|-|TRBJ2-3|-
TGTGCCAGCAGTGGGAGGCAGGCGTCGTTCGTTAGGAATACGCAGTATTTT
CASSGRQASFVRNTQYF
>TRBV5-4|-|TRBJ1-2|-
TGTGCCAGCAGCTCTATGACAGGAGTATTTTATGGCTACACCTTC
CASSSMTGVFYGYTF
>TRBV28|-|TRBJ2-7|TRBD1
TGTGCCAGCAGCTCAGGGGGCTACGAGCAGTACTTC
CASSSGGYEQYF
>TRBV18|-|TRBJ1-1|-
TGTGCCAGCTCACCTGAAGGGGGGGGAGCTTTCTTT
CASSPEGGGAFF
>TRBV2|-|TRBJ1-5|TRBD1
TGTGCCAGCAGTGACGAACAGGGGTATGGGCCCCAGCATTTT
CASSDEQGYGPQHF
>TRBV28|few|TRBJ1-3|-
TGTGCCAGCAGTTTAGTGGGGGCCGCAGGAAACACCATATATTTT
CASSLVGAAGNTIYF
>TRBV7-2|-|TRBJ2-7|TRBD1
TGTGCCAGCAGCCTTAACAGGGGACGCGAGCAGTACTTC
CASSLNRGREQYF
>TRBV5-4|-|TRBJ2-1|TRBD2
TGTGCCAGCAGCCCAGGGCCTAGCGGGGGCCCCAATGAGCAGTTCTTC
CASSPGPSGGPNEQFF
>TRBV5-1|-|TRBJ2-7|TRBD1
TGCGCCAGCAGACCCGGGACAGGGACCTACGAGCAGTACTTC
CASRPGTGTYEQYF
>TRBV15|-|TRBJ2-7|TRBD2
TGTGCCACCAGCAGAGGTGGTAGCGGGCGCTCTAACGAGCAGTACTTC
CATSRGGSGRSNEQYF
>TRBV30|few|TRBJ2-1|TRBD2
TGTGCCTGGAGGCCGGGGGGTGGAAATGAGCAGTTCTTC
CAWRPGGGNEQFF
>TRBV7-2|few|TRBJ2-1|TRBD2
TGTGCCAGCAGAGGAGCGGGAGGCAATGAGCAGTTCTTC
CASRGAGGNEQFF
>TRBV9|few|TRBJ2-1|-
TGTGCCAGCAGCACGGGGTACAATGAGCAGTTCTTC
CASSTGYNEQFF
>TRBV5-1|-|TRBJ2-3|-
TGCGCCAGCAGCTCTAGAGAGCAGACAGATACGCAGTATTTT
CASSSREQTDTQYF
>TRBV5-1|once|TRBJ2-3|-
TGCGCCAGCAGCCCGGAGGGGGATACGCAGTATTTT
CASSPEGDTQYF
>TRBV30|once|TRBJ2-3|-
TGTGCCTGGAGCCTGAGTGGGGGCCACAGCACAGATACGCAGTATTTT
CAWSLSGGHSTDTQYF
>TRBV21-1|few|TRBJ2-7|-
TGTGCCAGCAGCAAAGGGGGGGTGCCCTACGAGCAGTACTTC
CASSKGGVPYEQYF
>TRBV21-1|few|TRBJ2-7|-
TGTGCCAGCAATTGGGGGGGCGAAAGCTACGAGCAGTACTTC
CASNWGGESYEQYF
>TRBV7-9|once|TRBJ2-1|TRBD1
TGTGCCATTTCCGGGACAGGGAACGATGAGCAGTTCTTC
CAISGTGNDEQFF
>TRBV5-1|-|TRBJ1-1|-
TGCGCCAGCAGCTTGGGTGCGCGCCCGGGGAACACTGAAGCTTTCTTT
CASSLGARPGNTEAFF
>TRBV7-9|-|TRBJ2-1|TRBD2
TGTGCCAGCAGCTTACGGCTCATTGGGCGGGAGGGCCTGATAGATGAGCAGTTCTTC
CASSLRLIGREGLIDEQFF
>TRBV28|-|TRBJ1-5|-
TGTGCCAGCAGTACCACCTTAGTGGGGGGAGGGATCCAGCCCCAGCATTTT
CASSTTLVGGGIQPQHF
>TRBV18|-|TRBJ1-4|-
TGTGCCAGCTCACCACAGGGAGGAGCAACTAATGAAAAACTGTTTTTT
CASSPQGGATNEKLFF
>TRBV7-2|-|TRBJ1-1|-
TGTGCCAGCAGCTTAGTTTGGGCATCGGATACTGAAGCTTTCTTT
CASSLVWASDTEAFF
>TRBV28|few|TRBJ1-5|-
TGTGCCAGCAGTTTTTACAGGTCGTCGGGTCGGCCCCAGCATTTT
CASSFYRSSGRPQHF
>TRBV2|-|TRBJ2-6|TRBD2
TGTGCCAGCAGTGAAGATAGCGGGGGGGTGTCAGGGGCCAACGTCCTGACTTTC
CASSEDSGGVSGANVLTF
>TRBV29-1|-|TRBJ2-3|-
TGCAGCGGCGACAGTGGCCTCAGTACGCAGTATTTT
CSGDSGLSTQYF
>TRBV5-1|-|TRBJ1-6|-
TGCGCCAGCAGCTTGGAAGGGGCGGGGAATTCACCCCTCCACTTT
CASSLEGAGNSPLHF
>TRBV18|-|TRBJ2-7|TRBD1
TGTGCCAGCTCACCACCGGGACAGGGTCCTCTAGGATTCTACGAGCAGTACTTC
CASSPPGQGPLGFYEQYF
>TRBV19|-|TRBJ2-7|TRBD1
TGTGCCAGTAGTACCAAGACAGGGATACCCTCCTACGAGCAGTACTTC
CASSTKTGIPSYEQYF
>TRBV11-2|-|TRBJ2-5|-
TGTGCCAGCAGCTCCTCTCAGGGGTTCGAGACCCAGTACTTC
CASSSSQGFETQYF
>TRBV15|-|TRBJ1-5|-
TGTGCCACCAGCAGAGATGAGGCGCCCCAGCATTTT
CATSRDEAPQHF
>TRBV2|-|TRBJ2-1|-
TGTGCCAGCAAATTTGACGAGGGCTACAATGAGCAGTTCTTC
CASKFDEGYNEQFF
>TRBV2|few|TRBJ2-1|-
TGTGCCAGCGGACAGTACAATGAGCAGTTCTTC
CASGQYNEQFF
>TRBV5-1|-|TRBJ2-1|-
TGCGCCAGCAGCTGGGACATCAATGAGCAGTTCTTC
CASSWDINEQFF
>TRBV4-1|-|TRBJ2-6|TRBD2
TGCGCCAGCAGCCAAGTGGTCCTGATCGGGGGACTAGCCCTCTCTGGGGCCAACGTCCTGACTTTC
CASSQVVLIGGLALSGANVLTF
>TRBV7-7|-|TRBJ2-7|TRBD1
TGTGCCAGCAGCAAGGATCAAGACAGGGTTGAGCAGTACTTC
CASSKDQDRVEQYF
>TRBV27|-|TRBJ1-6|TRBD1
TGTGCCAGCAGCCGACAGGGGGTAGGGTCACCCCTCCACTTT
CASSRQGVGSPLHF
>TRBV29-1|few|TRBJ1-2|TRBD1
TGCAGCGTTACTGTCGTTACAGGGGCTAATGGCTACACCTTC
CSVTVVTGANGYTF
>TRBV7-9|-|TRBJ1-3|-
TGTGCCAGCAGCTTAGCGCGCGGCAGCTCTGGAAACACCATATATTTT
CASSLARGSSGNTIYF
>TRBV7-9|-|TRBJ1-5|TRBD1
TGTGCCAGCAGCATGGGACAGGGGACAAATCAGCCCCAGCATTTT
CASSMGQGTNQPQHF
>TRBV18|-|TRBJ2-7|-
TGTGCCAGCTCACCTGTACGTAGCCACGAGCAGTACTTC
CASSPVRSHEQYF
>TRBV5-1|-|TRBJ1-1|TRBD1
TGCGCCAGCAGCTTGGAGGGACAGGGGACCACTGAAGCTTTCTTT
CASSLEGQGTTEAFF